The 16 T cell receptor beta chains below all came from one sample that was sequenced in a study of blood T cell repertoires in COVID-19. The repertoire was sequenced with immunoSEQ multiplex PCR; TCRdb's copy has only in-frame clones and lacks some. The table shows roughly 430,000 clones, with nearly 90% occurring only once. Sequenced: PBMCs or T cells enriched from blood (not recorded which). Receptors were obtained from a woman in her late teens or twenties who had been exposed to COVID-19.

CDR3 DNA sequence: TGTGCCAGCAGTTTAGCTGCTGGAGAAGAAGCTTTCTTT. Translating it yields CASSLAAGEEAFF. The chain employs TRBV12-3 or TRBV12-4 and TRBJ1-1; D is unresolved. The CDR3 has 13 residues. The V gene lost 0 bases and the J gene lost 8 bases, with 10 bases spanning the gap.

A single count supports this clone. V usage is TRBV12-5 and J usage is TRBJ1-1; D gene ambiguous. V was cut by 6 bases and J by 1 base, with 15 bases left in between. Germline loops: CDR1 LGHNT, CDR2 FRNRAP. CDR3 length: 15 residues. The chain's CDR3 is CASGSNSGGNTEAFF. In nucleotides, the CDR3 is TGTGCTAGTGGATCTAACAGCGGCGGGAACACTGAAGCTTTCTTT.

Concerning this clone itself: With a much larger clone just one base away, this may be a read error. Within the sample, other DNA sequences also encode this same CDR3. The V and J genes are TRBV4-1 and TRBJ1-2; 10 nucleotides match TRBD1. Germline CDR1 and CDR2: MGHRA and YSYEKL. The CDR3 has 13 residues. V shed 3 bases and J 5 bases; nucleotides not matched to a gene: 0. CDR3: CASSQGQGYGYTF. CDR3 coding DNA: TGCGCCAGCAGCCAGGGACAGGGGTATGGCTACACCTTC.

The rearrangement joins TRBV14 to TRBJ1-3; maybe TRBD1 (6 bases). The ends were cut back, 0 bases at V and 0 bases at J, with 12 bases in the middle. This CDR3 region has 17 residues. The germline CDR1 and CDR2 sequences are SGHDN and FVKESK. The CDR3 region is CASSQDGFRGSGNTIYF. CDR3 DNA: TGTGCCAGCAGCCAAGACGGGTTCAGGGGCTCTGGAAACACCATATATTTT.

This chain uses TRBV7-3 with TRBJ2-3, with 11 bases fitting TRBD2. J was trimmed by 4 bases and V by 6 bases; bases with no gene match: 6. The germline CDR1 and CDR2 sequences are SGHTA and FQGTGA. This CDR3 spans 15 amino acids. The chain's CDR3 is CASRLTSGVADTQYF. CDR3 nucleotide sequence: TGTGCCAGCAGGTTGACTAGCGGGGTCGCAGATACGCAGTATTTT.

The chain joins TRBV29-1 to TRBJ1-1; D remains unclear. Germline V gene sequence: CDR1 SQVTM, CDR2 ANQGSEA. CDR3 size: 15 residues. V lost 1 base and J lost 0, with 12 bases in between. CDR3 sequence: CSVEVSGLLNTEAFF. For the CDR3, the DNA is TGCAGCGTTGAAGTGTCAGGACTCCTGAACACTGAAGCTTTCTTT. The full variable domain, with the rest looked up from reference TRBV29-1 and TRBJ1-1, is SAVISQKPSRDICQRGTSLTIQCQVDSQVTMMFWYRQQPGQSLTLIATANQGSEATYESGFVIDKFPISRPNLTFSTLTVSNMSPEDSSIYLCSVEVSGLLNTEAFFGQGTRLTVV.

J is TRBJ1-1 and V is TRBV9; a possible D gene is TRBD1 (6 bases). This CDR3 contains 15 residues. Trimming stripped 4 bases from V and 5 bases from J, with 18 bases between. CDR1 and CDR2 (germline): SGDLS, YYNGEE. The CDR3 DNA reads TGTGCCAGCAGCCCCCACCTGGGGGCAGGGACTGAAGCTTTCTTT. Protein product: CASSPHLGAGTEAFF. The whole variable domain, filled in from reference TRBV9 and TRBJ1-1, reads DSGVTQTPKHLITATGQRVTLRCSPRSGDLSVYWYQQSLDQGLQFLIQYYNGEERAKGNILERFSAQQFPDLHSELNLSSLELGDSALYFCASSPHLGAGTEAFFGQGTRLTVV.

The rearrangement uses TRBV25-1 and TRBJ2-1; 13 nucleotides agree with TRBD2. Germline lookup yields CDR1 MGHDK and CDR2 SYGVNS. V shed 1 base, J shed 6 bases, and the junction held 0 bases outside the gene matches. The CDR3 loop spans 15 amino acids. CDR3 region: CASSEWTSGSNEQFF. CDR3 coding DNA: TGTGCCAGCAGTGAATGGACTAGCGGGAGCAATGAGCAGTTCTTC.

The CDR3 is CASTKGVTAYGYTF. The CDR3, as DNA: TGTGCCAGCACCAAAGGTGTAACAGCCTATGGCTACACCTTC. The V gene is TRBV28, the J gene TRBJ1-2; D is undetermined. This CDR3 is 14 amino acids long. The germline gives CDR1 MDHEN, CDR2 SYDVKM. Trimming shortened V by 7 bases and J by 4 bases, and 16 bases separated the two germline ends.

J is TRBJ2-7 and V is TRBV2; 10 bases fit TRBD2. This CDR3 comprises 14 residues. Germline V lookup: CDR1 SNHLY, CDR2 FYNNEI. J was trimmed by 4 bases and V by 6 bases; bases with no gene match: 6. The CDR3 is CASSDGLAVYEQYF. In nucleotides, the CDR3 is TGTGCCAGCAGCGATGGACTAGCGGTTTACGAGCAGTACTTC.

V gene TRBV6-5 combines with J gene TRBJ1-2, with TRBD1 matching 10 bases. Trimming took 5 bases from V and 14 from J; bases not matched to a gene: 14. The CDR3 is 14 amino acids. CDR1 and CDR2 from the germline V gene are MNHEY and SVGAGI. The CDR3 loop reads CASSRPGQGMGRTF. The CDR3 DNA is TGTGCCAGCAGTAGGCCGGGACAGGGGATGGGGAGGACCTTC.

This chain links TRBV10-1 with TRBJ2-7; TRBD2 agrees at 8 bases. In germline, CDR1 is WNHNN, CDR2 SYGVQD (reference sequence). This CDR3 comprises 15 residues. The V segment lost 3 bases and the J segment 3 bases; nucleotides outside the gene matches: 7. As DNA, the CDR3 is TGCGCCAGCAGTGATGGGCTAGCGGGTATCTACGAGCAGTACTTC. Its translation is CASSDGLAGIYEQYF.

The gene calls are TRBV28 and TRBJ2-4; 13 bases map to TRBD2. The CDR3 runs to 16 residues. The V gene's germline CDR1 is MDHEN and CDR2 SYDVKM. V was pared by 6 bases and J by 6 bases, with 8 bases of the junction left unmatched. The CDR3 region has the DNA TGTGCCAGCAGATATGGACTAGCGGGGGCCGGAAACATTCAGTACTTC. Amino acids: CASRYGLAGAGNIQYF.

The rearrangement uses TRBV30 and TRBJ1-5, with D tentatively TRBD1 (6 bases). Germline assignment: CDR1 GTSNPN and CDR2 SVGIG (reference sequence). Trimming took off 2 bases at V and 0 bases at J, with 11 bases between the two ends. This CDR3 spans 15 amino acids. CDR3: CAWSPGTHSNQPQHF. For the CDR3, the DNA is TGTGCCTGGAGTCCGGGGACACATAGCAATCAGCCCCAGCATTTT.

The chain carries TRBV2 and TRBJ1-4, with D unresolved. CDR3 length: 17 residues. Germline CDR1 and CDR2: SNHLY and FYNNEI. The V gene lost 1 base and the J gene lost 0 bases, with 12 bases spanning the gap. CDR3 sequence reads: CASSEGYADTTNEKLFF. Here the CDR3 DNA reads TGTGCCAGCAGTGAAGGATACGCAGATACAACTAATGAAAAACTGTTTTTT. Full variable domain (remainder filled in from reference TRBV2 and TRBJ1-4): EPEVTQTPSHQVTQMGQEVILRCVPISNHLYFYWYRQILGQKVEFLVSFYNNEISEKSEIFDDQFSVERPDGSNFTLKIRSTKLEDSAMYFCASSEGYADTTNEKLFFGSGTQLSVL.

The chain carries TRBV4-1 and TRBJ2-7, with D possibly being TRBD1 (5 bases). The V gene's germline CDR1 is MGHRA and CDR2 YSYEKL. V lost 0 bases to trimming and J lost 0 bases, with 12 bases between them. The CDR3 is 16 amino acids. In DNA, the CDR3 is TGCGCCAGCAGCCAAGAGGGCGGCAGGGCCTCCTACGAGCAGTACTTC. Encoded protein: CASSQEGGRASYEQYF.